These 26 T cell receptor beta chains were all obtained from the same sample, sequenced in a study of blood T cell repertoires in COVID-19. Libraries were prepared by immunoSEQ multiplex PCR; TCRdb keeps only in-frame clonotypes and omits some of them. Of 250,000 to 300,000 clones listed, about 90% were seen once; the top ten hold 1.2%. The sequenced sample consisted of PBMCs or T cells enriched from blood (not recorded which). These receptors all come from a human donor in a cohort exposed to, infected with or recovered from COVID-19 (not recorded which). The donor label of this sample is uncertain.

The J gene is TRBJ1-1, the V gene TRBV30; weak D call: TRBD1 (6 bases). This CDR3 contains 14 residues. CDR1 is GTSNPN, CDR2 SVGIG, per germline (reference sequence). V was clipped by 0 bases and J by 5 bases, with 13 bases between them. CDR3 sequence reads: CAWSVGQWRTEAFF. CDR3 nucleotides: TGTGCCTGGAGTGTAGGACAGTGGAGGACTGAAGCTTTCTTT. Variable domain in full (rest from reference TRBV30 and TRBJ1-1): SQTIHQWPATLVQPVGSPLSLECTVEGTSNPNLYWYRQAAGRGLQLLFYSVGIGQISSEVPQNLSASRPQDRQFILSSKKLLLSDSGFYLCAWSVGQWRTEAFFGQGTRLTVV.

The chain employs TRBV7-9 and TRBJ1-6; TRBD1 matches at 8 bases. With V trimmed by 5 bases and J by 5 bases, 5 bases remained unmatched. This CDR3 region has 15 residues. Germline V gene data show CDR1 as SEHNR and CDR2 as FQNEAQ (reference sequence). The CDR3 DNA is TGTGCCAGCAGCCCCTCGGGACAGGATAATTCACCCCTCCACTTT. This gives the protein CASSPSGQDNSPLHF.

The V call is TRBV4-1, the J call TRBJ1-4; 9 bases match TRBD1. The CDR3 has 16 amino acids. After removal of 2 bases from V and 8 bases from J, the junction contained 9 bases not matched to a gene. Per the germline V gene, CDR1 is MGHRA and CDR2 is YSYEKL. CDR3 sequence reads: CASSQPGTGTWEKLFF. The CDR3 nucleotides read TGCGCCAGCAGCCAACCCGGGACAGGGACGTGGGAAAAACTGTTTTTT.

This chain links TRBV2 with TRBJ1-2, with TRBD1 identical over 10 bases. Trimming at V came to 5 bases and at J to 0 bases, leaving 6 bases not matched to a gene. The CDR3 length is 16 residues. Germline CDR1 reads SNHLY; CDR2 reads FYNNEI. CDR3 nucleotides: TGTGCCAGCAGTTGGACAGGGGGTTACACTAACTATGGCTACACCTTC. Its protein product is CASSWTGGYTNYGYTF.

The chain carries TRBV9 and TRBJ1-1, with D unresolved. V lost 3 bases and J 0 bases, leaving 9 bases between the germline ends. This CDR3 spans 14 amino acids. Per the germline V gene, CDR1 is SGDLS and CDR2 is YYNGEE. The CDR3 DNA reads TGTGCCAGCAGCGCTGACTATATGAACACTGAAGCTTTCTTT. Protein sequence: CASSADYMNTEAFF.

V is TRBV7-3 and J is TRBJ2-1, with 12 bases lining up with TRBD2. J was trimmed by 6 bases and V by 5 bases; bases with no gene match: 5. In germline, CDR1 is SGHTA, CDR2 FQGTGA. There are 15 residues in the CDR3. CDR3 bases: TGTGCCAGCAGCCTAAAGACTAGCGGGGGCAATGAGCAGTTCTTC. This translates into CASSLKTSGGNEQFF.

CDR3 in amino acids: CASSPQLGQDTGELFF. CDR3 coding DNA: TGTGCCAGCAGCCCTCAGCTAGGACAGGACACCGGGGAGCTGTTTTTT. The gene calls are TRBV5-4 and TRBJ2-2; 7 bases match TRBD1. This CDR3 is 16 amino acids long. V lost 4 bases to trimming and J lost 3 bases; unmatched junction nucleotides: 9. CDR1 is SGHNT, CDR2 YYREEE, per germline (reference sequence).

The chain uses TRBV30 and TRBJ1-4; tentatively, D is TRBD1 (5 bases). V was cut by 4 bases and J by 12 bases, with 21 bases left in between. The CDR3 extends over 14 amino acids. Germline V gives CDR1 GTSNPN, CDR2 SVGIG (reference sequence). CDR3 sequence: CAWNGRNRRRELFF. The CDR3 coding sequence is TGTGCCTGGAACGGTCGGAACAGGCGGAGGGAACTGTTTTTT.

The chain links TRBV5-1 to TRBJ1-1; D is perhaps TRBD1 (5 bases). This CDR3 comprises 13 residues. CDR1 is SGHRS and CDR2 is YFSETQ in the germline V gene. Trimming pared 4 bases from V and 3 bases from J, leaving 10 bases between. The CDR3, as DNA: TGCGCCAGCAGCCCGGACATCGACACTGAAGCTTTCTTT. Residues: CASSPDIDTEAFF.

The rearrangement uses TRBV27 and TRBJ2-2; D may be TRBD1 (6 bases). The V and J ends lost 3 bases and 6 bases respectively, with 17 bases between them. Germline V gene sequence: CDR1 MNHEY, CDR2 SMNVEV (reference sequence). The CDR3 length is 16 residues. The CDR3 DNA follows: TGTGCCAGCAGTTTGAGCCCCGGGACAAACGCCGGGGAGCTGTTTTTT. Protein: CASSLSPGTNAGELFF.

The rearrangement joins TRBV5-6 to TRBJ1-5; D remains unclear. Germline values: CDR1 SGHDT, CDR2 YYEEEE. V was shortened by 5 bases and J by 0 bases, with 9 bases between the two germline ends. There are 14 residues in the CDR3. The CDR3 sequence is CASRLTNSNQPQHF. The DNA of the CDR3 is TGTGCCAGCAGACTGACAAATAGCAATCAGCCCCAGCATTTT.

V and J are TRBV6-5 and TRBJ1-1; 7 nucleotides align to TRBD1. The V segment lost 6 bases and the J segment 1 base; nucleotides outside the gene matches: 5. The CDR3 has 14 amino acids. Germline CDR1 and CDR2: MNHEY and SVGAGI. This CDR3 is CASSPDRSNTEAFF. For the CDR3, the DNA is TGTGCCAGCAGCCCGGACAGGTCGAACACTGAAGCTTTCTTT.

The V gene is TRBV5-4, the J gene TRBJ2-6; D is unresolved. This CDR3 is 16 amino acids long. Trimming removed 0 bases at V and 0 bases at J, with 7 bases between. Germline lookup yields CDR1 SGHNT and CDR2 YYREEE (reference sequence). The CDR3 protein is CASSLGTVSGANVLTF. For the CDR3, the DNA is TGTGCCAGCAGCTTGGGAACGGTCTCTGGGGCCAACGTCCTGACTTTC.

This sequence joins TRBV5-1 and TRBJ1-5; TRBD1 matches at 9 bases. This CDR3 spans 14 amino acids. J gave up 8 bases and V 2 bases, and 5 bases lay outside the gene matches. Germline V CDR1 and CDR2: SGHRS, YFSETQ. CDR3 region: CASSFGTGKEPQHF. The CDR3 nucleotides read TGCGCCAGCAGCTTCGGGACAGGGAAAGAGCCCCAGCATTTT.

The chain carries TRBV7-2 and TRBJ2-5, with TRBD1 matching over 11 bases. Germline V lookup: CDR1 SGHTA, CDR2 FQGNSA. V dropped 5 bases and J dropped 2; count of bases not matched to a gene: 4. The CDR3 has 15 residues. CDR3 amino acids: CASSQDRGRQETQYF. CDR3 coding DNA: TGTGCCAGCAGCCAGGACAGGGGGCGGCAAGAGACCCAGTACTTC. The full variable domain, completed using reference TRBV7-2 and TRBJ2-5, is GAGVSQSPSNKVTEKGKDVELRCDPISGHTALYWYRQSLGQGLEFLIYFQGNSAPDKSGLPSDRFSAERTGGSVSTLTIQRTQQEDSAVYLCASSQDRGRQETQYFGPGTRLLVL.

The gene calls are TRBV3-1 (or the pseudogene TRBV3-2) and TRBJ2-7; TRBD1 aligns across 7 bases. Germline CDR1 is LGHDT and CDR2 is YNNKEL (reference sequence). Trimming at V came to 4 bases and at J to 7 bases, leaving 4 bases not matched to a gene. This CDR3 has 12 residues. The CDR3 DNA follows: TGTGCCAGCAGCCCGGGGACAGTTGAGCAGTACTTC. Amino acid sequence: CASSPGTVEQYF.

The chain recombines TRBV5-1 with TRBJ2-5; tentative D call: TRBD1 (8 bases). There are 15 residues in the CDR3. Germline V gene sequence: CDR1 SGHRS, CDR2 YFSETQ. V gave up 4 bases and J gave up 5 bases, with 18 bases separating them. The CDR3 DNA follows: TGCGCCAGCAGCCGATACGACAGGGGAGGGGAGACCCAGTACTTC. This sequence encodes CASSRYDRGGETQYF.

The chain joins TRBV30 to TRBJ1-2, with no clear D. The CDR3 extends over 11 amino acids. Trimming stripped 2 bases from V and 5 bases from J, with 6 bases between. Germline assignment: CDR1 GTSNPN and CDR2 SVGIG (reference sequence). CDR3 nucleotide sequence: TGTGCCTGGAGTCCCCCTTATGGCTACACCTTC. It encodes CAWSPPYGYTF. Drawing the rest from reference TRBV30 and TRBJ1-2, the complete variable domain is SQTIHQWPATLVQPVGSPLSLECTVEGTSNPNLYWYRQAAGRGLQLLFYSVGIGQISSEVPQNLSASRPQDRQFILSSKKLLLSDSGFYLCAWSPPYGYTFGSGTRLTVV.

This clone appeared once. CDR3 DNA sequence: TGTGCCACCAGTGATTCCTGGGGGGGAGGTGGCACAGATACGCAGTATTTT. Its translation: CATSDSWGGGGTDTQYF. This chain joins TRBV24-1 and TRBJ2-3, with TRBD2 identical over 7 bases. The germline V gene has CDR1 KGHDR and CDR2 SFDVKD. V dropped 2 bases and J dropped 1; count of bases not matched to a gene: 8. This CDR3 region has 17 residues.

This clone turned up a few times. The rearrangement links TRBV2 to TRBJ2-1; TRBD2 matches 7 bases. The CDR3 is made up of 16 amino acids. V lost 4 bases to trimming and J lost 3 bases; unmatched junction nucleotides: 9. Looked up from germline, CDR1 is SNHLY and CDR2 is FYNNEI. The CDR3 region has the DNA TGTGCCAGCAGTGCTGGGGGGGTCCTCCACTACAATGAGCAGTTCTTC. Its protein is CASSAGGVLHYNEQFF.

The rearrangement links TRBV7-9 to TRBJ1-3; a weak D match, TRBD1 (6 bases). Germline-derived CDR1 and CDR2 are SEHNR and FQNEAQ (reference sequence). Trimming left V 1 base short and J 0 bases short, with 16 bases between. CDR3 length: 18 residues. Here the CDR3 DNA reads TGTGCCAGCAGCTTAGAGGCGACTCGGGACACCTCTGGAAACACCATATATTTT. Amino acid sequence: CASSLEATRDTSGNTIYF.

The J gene is TRBJ2-7, the V gene TRBV19, with 9 bases fitting TRBD1. Germline trimming cut 7 bases from V and 0 bases from J; bases unmatched to any gene: 7. The V gene's germline CDR1 is LNHDA and CDR2 SQIVND (reference sequence). This CDR3 is 15 amino acids long. CDR3 region: CASTADRGSSYEQYF. DNA of the CDR3: TGTGCCAGTACCGCTGACAGGGGGAGCTCCTACGAGCAGTACTTC.

The rearrangement links TRBV19 to TRBJ1-5; D is possibly TRBD1 (5 bases). The CDR3 is 17 amino acids. The V end lost 4 bases, the J end lost 0 bases, and 16 bases lay between the germline ends. Germline V gives CDR1 LNHDA, CDR2 SQIVND (reference sequence). Written as DNA, the CDR3 is TGTGCCAGTAGTACCGGGCCGGGGGATAATAGCAATCAGCCCCAGCATTTT. It encodes CASSTGPGDNSNQPQHF.

J is TRBJ2-1 and V is TRBV20-1, with a weak D call TRBD2 (5 bases). The V end lost 3 bases, the J end lost 9 bases, and 12 bases lay between the germline ends. The CDR3 is 12 amino acids. Germline values: CDR1 DFQATT, CDR2 SNEGSKA (reference sequence). CDR3 residues: CSASEAASEQFF. DNA for the CDR3: TGCAGTGCTAGTGAAGCGGCTAGTGAGCAGTTCTTC.

This clone appeared once. The chain uses TRBV4-1 and TRBJ2-3, with D maybe TRBD1 (6 bases). Trimming left V 4 bases short and J 2 bases short, with 10 bases between. In germline, CDR1 is MGHRA, CDR2 YSYEKL. The CDR3 contains 14 residues. Written as DNA, the CDR3 is TGCGCCAGCAGCCTAACAGGGTACACAGATACGCAGTATTTT. This encodes CASSLTGYTDTQYF.

This clone is a singleton in its sample. The same CDR3 can be traced to other DNA sequences in this sample. The chain couples TRBV29-1 to TRBJ1-4; the match to TRBD1 covers 8 bases. Trimming took 6 bases from V and 4 from J; bases not matched to a gene: 7. The CDR3 length is 14 residues. CDR1 is SQVTM and CDR2 is ANQGSEA in the germline V gene. This chain's CDR3 is CSVVPGQGNEKLFF. In DNA form, the CDR3 reads TGCAGCGTCGTCCCTGGACAGGGTAATGAAAAACTGTTTTTT.